The following is a T cell receptor beta chain sequence with its context. The clone's antigen remains unknown. The sample holds no much larger clone one base away, and base qualities are not on file. The CDR3 regions of human TCRbeta chains were analyzed by immunosequencing. The original methods were these. TCRs in the repertoires were compared against a reference library of SARS-CoV-2-specific TCRs that had been generated with the MIRA antigen-specificity platform. Breadth was defined as the fraction of unique TCRs that were SARS-CoV-2-associated. Depth was defined as the fraction of total T cells that were SARS-CoV-2-associated. Using the MIRA data, each spike-specific TCR was mapped to the spike region that the TCR reacts to and placed in a CD4 or CD8 class. Log10-transformed breadth and depth values were compared by one-way ANOVA with Sidak's multiple comparisons tests. This immuneACCESS table, as held by TCRdb, lists in-frame sequences with V and J called but not all clones. Of the missing ones, under half trace to an unresolved V gene in checked studies; the others have no known cause. V, J and clone size are those of that table, while D and trimming were read from the DNA. This sample gives approximately 90,000 clones in total; 70% to 90% of them show up just once. In total, the top ten clones hold 6% to 9% of the sample.

V sheds 4 bases and J sheds 5 bases, leaving 9 bases between their ends. Measured from the cysteine to the phenylalanine, the CDR3 is 13 residues long. Only the CDR3 portion is preserved as DNA: 39 bases, with reading frame beginning at the first base. The germline V gene gives CDR1 as SGHTA and CDR2 as FQGNSA. This record belongs to a study of T cell responses to AZD1222 COVID-19 vaccine (dated by TCRdb to the early 2020s). Concerning the study at large: AZD1222 recipients with second doses at about 4 weeks or about 12 weeks were pooled, because spike-specific TCR depth and breadth did not differ between schedules. A total of just over 230 trial participants underwent TCR sequencing, of whom roughly 210 had received two doses of AZD1222 and 26 had received two doses of the MenACWY control vaccine. Trial participants were enrolled into age subgroups of 18-55, 56-69 and 70-plus years, which contained about 150, 28 and 57 TCR-sequenced participants, respectively.

According to the study, the label for this sample's time point signals: baseline before first vaccination. Samples from vaccinated people were obtained from the UK trials COV001 and COV002, which included a single-blind randomized controlled phase 2/3 trial of AZD1222 (ChAdOx1 nCoV-19) in healthy adults. For TCRbeta chain sequencing, PBMC samples from trial participants were taken at day 0 and at day 28 after the second dose. Results and caveats for the whole study, not just this receptor: Most participants were white British and females outnumbered males, and the authors suggested that clonal diversity may have been underestimated. Nearly half of unique spike-specific TCRs reportedly recognized epitopes outside regions mutated in the B.1.351 and B.1.1.7 variants. Conclusions about previously exposed vaccinees are limited, since just five or six AZD1222 recipients were seropositive for SARS-CoV-2 at baseline. CD4 TCRs associated with the vaccine covered the entire spike protein, and the dominant responses were in regions 160-218 and 743-854. In the small 56-69-year group, the increase in depth fell short of significance, most likely because of low power. Spike-specific TCR breadth and depth rose significantly after two AZD1222 doses compared with day 0 and with MenACWY recipients. Because no samples from the day 14 peak response were available, repertoires could be characterized only after the peak T cell response.

This TCR was recovered from an adult in good health. Here the chain combines TRBV7-2 and TRBJ1-5, with the identity of the D gene unclear. The source was peripheral blood, collected on day 0 of AZD1222 vaccination. The CDR3 sequence is CASSSALDQPQHF. The DNA sequence is given as TGTGCCAGCAGCTCAGCCTTAGATCAGCCCCAGCATTTT.